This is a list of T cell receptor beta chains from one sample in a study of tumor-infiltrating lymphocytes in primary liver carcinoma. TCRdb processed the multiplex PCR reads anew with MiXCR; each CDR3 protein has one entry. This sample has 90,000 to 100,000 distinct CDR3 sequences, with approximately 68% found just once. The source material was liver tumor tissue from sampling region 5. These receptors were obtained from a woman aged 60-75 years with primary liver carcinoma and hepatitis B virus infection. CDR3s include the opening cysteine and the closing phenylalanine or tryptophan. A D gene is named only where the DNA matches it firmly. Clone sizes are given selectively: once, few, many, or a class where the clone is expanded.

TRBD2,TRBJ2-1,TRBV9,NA,TGTGCCAGCAGCGTTAGCGGGATCTCCTACAATGAGCAGTTCTTC,CASSVSGISYNEQFF
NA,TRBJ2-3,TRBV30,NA,TGTGCCTGGGGTCGCAACCCAACGGATACGCAGTATTTT,CAWGRNPTDTQYF
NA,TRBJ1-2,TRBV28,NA,TGTTCCAACAGTTTACTCAACAAGAACTATGGCTACACCTTC,CSNSLLNKNYGYTF
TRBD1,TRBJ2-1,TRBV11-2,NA,TGTGTCGGCAGCATGGACAGGGACGATGAGCAGTTCTTC,CVGSMDRDDEQFF
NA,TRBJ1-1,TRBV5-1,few,TGCGCCAGCAGCTTTGATGGGGAGGGGGATGGCACTGAAGCTTTCTTT,CASSFDGEGDGTEAFF
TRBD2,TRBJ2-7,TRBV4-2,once,TGCCCCAGCAGCCAAGGGGATGGACTAGCGCGTTCCTACGAACAGTACTTC,CPSSQGDGLARSYEQYF
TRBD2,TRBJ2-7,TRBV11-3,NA,TGTGCCAGCAGCTCAAGCGAGCGGGAGCTCGAGCAGTACTTC,CASSSSERELEQYF
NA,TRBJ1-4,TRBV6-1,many,TGTGCCAGCAGTGAAGATAGGCTTGGTAATGAAAAACTGTTTTTT,CASSEDRLGNEKLFF
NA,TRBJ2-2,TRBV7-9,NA,TGTCCCAGCAGCTTCGCTACCGCCGGGGAGCCGTTTTTT,CPSSFATAGEPFF
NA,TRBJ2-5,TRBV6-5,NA,TGTACCAGCAGTAACCTTCGTGGGATAGAGACCCAGTACTTC,CTSSNLRGIETQYF
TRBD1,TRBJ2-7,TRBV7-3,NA,TGTGCCAGCAGCGTGGGAGAGGGGGCGACCTACGAGCAGTACTTC,CASSVGEGATYEQYF
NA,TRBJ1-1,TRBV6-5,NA,TGTGTCAACAAAAAAGCTCACACAGGGGAAGCTTTCTTT,CVNKKAHTGEAFF
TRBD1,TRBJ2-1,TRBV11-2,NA,TGTTCCAGCACCTTACGTCCGGGACAGAGATTCTACAATGAGCAGTTCTTC,CSSTLRPGQRFYNEQFF
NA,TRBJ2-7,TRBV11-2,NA,TGTGCCAGCAGCTACGGCGGGTGGACCTGGGGAAGCGACCAGTACTTC,CASSYGGWTWGSDQYF
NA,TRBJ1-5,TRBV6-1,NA,TGTGCCTGCAGTGAAAGTCTGGGGGGTCAGTCCCAGCATTTT,CACSESLGGQSQHF
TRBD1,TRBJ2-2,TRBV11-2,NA,TGTGCCAGCACCCGCGACCGGAACAGGGGGCGCGGGGAGTTGTTTTTT,CASTRDRNRGRGELFF
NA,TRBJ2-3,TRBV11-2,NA,TGTGCCAGCAGCTTGGCAATGGGGAGAAGGAGCACAGAAACACAGTATTTT,CASSLAMGRRSTETQYF
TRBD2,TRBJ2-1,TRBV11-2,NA,TGTGCCAGCAACCTCAGCGGGAGCCGCAATGGGCAGTTCTTC,CASNLSGSRNGQFF